The next 21 T cell receptor beta chains were all read from a single sample in a study of CD8 T cells in ankylosing spondylitis. A single record per CDR3 protein comes from TCRdb applying MiXCR to the 5' RACE reads. Of about 300,000 distinct CDR3 sequences in the sample, 20% to 25% were seen once. Sample: blood, either unsorted or a sorted T cell fraction (not recorded which). These receptors originate from a female donor with ankylosing spondylitis or in good health (not recorded which).

This chain connects TRBV18 to TRBJ1-1; perhaps TRBD1 as D (5 bases). Trimming took off 3 bases at V and 3 bases at J, with 14 bases between the two ends. Germline lookup yields CDR1 KGHSH and CDR2 LQKENI. The CDR3 is 15 residues long. The CDR3 sequence is CASSPLDNRDTEAFF. For the CDR3, the DNA is TGTGCCAGCTCACCTCTGGACAACCGGGACACTGAAGCTTTCTTT.

The sample holds a few counts of this clonotype. The V and J genes are TRBV4-2 and TRBJ1-1; no definite D call. Deletions cut 0 bases from V and 5 bases from J, with 13 bases between. The germline V gene has CDR1 LGHNA and CDR2 YNFKEQ. The length of the CDR3 is 15 residues. CDR3 sequence: CASSQDLLGYTEAFF. The DNA for the CDR3 is TGTGCCAGCAGCCAAGATCTGCTAGGGTATACTGAAGCTTTCTTT.

This clonotype was counted at least ten times. The rearrangement uses TRBV15 and TRBJ2-3; 12 bases are a match to TRBD2. Germline loops: CDR1 LNHNV, CDR2 YYDKDF (reference sequence). J was trimmed by 11 bases and V by 0 bases; bases with no gene match: 6. There are 15 residues in the CDR3. In DNA, the CDR3 is TGTGCCACCAGCAGAGACCACCTGGGACTAGCGGGGCAGTATTTT. This sequence encodes CATSRDHLGLAGQYF.

This clonotype was seen once. The chain is built from TRBV20-1 and TRBJ2-7, with TRBD1 matching 9 bases. CDR3 length: 14 residues. CDR1 and CDR2 (germline): DFQATT, SNEGSKA (reference sequence). Unmatched junction bases numbered 7, after V lost 1 base and J lost 6 bases. CDR3 sequence reads: CSARVGQGLGEQYF. CDR3 DNA: TGCAGTGCTAGAGTTGGACAGGGGCTTGGCGAGCAGTACTTC.

The V and J genes are TRBV24-1 and TRBJ2-1; TRBD2 matches 9 bases. This CDR3 spans 13 amino acids. The V segment lost 6 bases and the J segment 8 bases; nucleotides outside the gene matches: 4. Per germline, CDR1 KGHDR and CDR2 SFDVKD. The CDR3 DNA sequence: TGTGCCACCAGTAGCGGGGGGTTTTATGAGCAGTTCTTC. Protein: CATSSGGFYEQFF.

The chain carries TRBV12-3 or TRBV12-4 and TRBJ1-5; D call uncertain. The V gene lost 6 bases and the J gene lost 4 bases, with 13 bases spanning the gap. CDR3 length: 14 residues. The CDR3 sequence: CASSRDSFNQPQHF. DNA of the CDR3: TGTGCCAGCAGCCGCGACTCCTTTAATCAGCCCCAGCATTTT.

This chain joins TRBV29-1 and TRBJ2-7; D not certain. Germline CDR1 and CDR2: SQVTM and ANQGSEA. The V gene lost 0 bases and the J gene lost 4 bases, with 16 bases spanning the gap. CDR3 length: 15 amino acids. The CDR3 spells CSVEESGPDSYEQYF. The CDR3 DNA reads as TGCAGCGTTGAAGAGTCTGGGCCAGACTCTTACGAGCAGTACTTC.

The V gene is TRBV7-9, the J gene TRBJ2-3; no clear D. V was clipped by 4 bases and J by 0 bases, with 5 bases between them. CDR3 length: 13 amino acids. CDR1 and CDR2 (germline): SEHNR, FQNEAQ (reference sequence). CDR3 nucleotides: TGTGCCAGCAGCTCCACTAGCACAGATACGCAGTATTTT. It translates to CASSSTSTDTQYF.

This chain joins TRBV9 and TRBJ1-2; a weak D match, TRBD1 (5 bases). CDR1 SGDLS and CDR2 YYNGEE come from the germline V gene. V lost 0 bases to trimming and J lost 5 bases, with 11 bases between them. The CDR3 runs to 14 residues. This CDR3 reads CASSVDPEGYGYTF. The CDR3 DNA reads as TGTGCCAGCAGCGTAGACCCGGAGGGGTATGGCTACACCTTC. Based on the CDR3 plus reference TRBV9 and TRBJ1-2, the full variable domain is DSGVTQTPKHLITATGQRVTLRCSPRSGDLSVYWYQQSLDQGLQFLIQYYNGEERAKGNILERFSAQQFPDLHSELNLSSLELGDSALYFCASSVDPEGYGYTFGSGTRLTVV.

This clonotype was detected only a few times. The chain has TRBV6-5 and TRBJ2-1; TRBD2 aligns across 10 bases. J gave up 7 bases and V 2 bases, and 14 bases lay outside the gene matches. The germline CDR1 and CDR2 sequences are MNHEY and SVGAGI. This CDR3 comprises 18 residues. CDR3 nucleotide sequence: TGTGCCAGCAGTTACGGTATCGAGCGGGAGGGCCTGCGAAATGAGCAGTTCTTC. Its protein is CASSYGIEREGLRNEQFF.

The sample holds many counts of this clonotype. This rearrangement joins TRBV20-1 to TRBJ1-2; D is perhaps TRBD1 (5 bases). The CDR3 covers 13 residues. Trimming shortened V by 5 bases and J by 8 bases, and 18 bases separated the two germline ends. The germline V gene encodes CDR1 DFQATT and CDR2 SNEGSKA (reference sequence). The DNA of the CDR3 is TGCAGTGCTTATACCGGGACCCGTATAGGCTACACCTTC. This gives the protein CSAYTGTRIGYTF.

This clonotype was counted only a few times. The V call is TRBV24-1, the J call TRBJ1-5; TRBD1 matches at 7 bases. From germline, CDR1 is KGHDR and CDR2 SFDVKD. CDR3 length equals 15 residues. With 6 bases clipped from V and 2 bases from J, the junction kept 6 bases outside the gene matches. CDR3 DNA sequence: TGTGCCACCAGTCCGCAGGGGGGCGGCAATCAGCCCCAGCATTTT. Translating it yields CATSPQGGGNQPQHF.

This clonotype was seen a single time. The rearrangement links TRBV19 to TRBJ2-7, with D possibly being TRBD2 (5 bases). The V end lost 10 bases, the J end lost 3 bases, and 16 bases lay between the germline ends. In germline, CDR1 is LNHDA, CDR2 SQIVND (reference sequence). The CDR3 is made up of 13 amino acids. The CDR3 spells CATLPGVGYEQYF. The CDR3 DNA reads as TGTGCCACCCTACCCGGGGTAGGCTACGAGCAGTACTTC.

This clonotype was recorded at least ten times. The rearrangement joins TRBV5-6 to TRBJ2-5; D perhaps matches TRBD2 (5 bases). CDR1 and CDR2 (germline): SGHDT, YYEEEE. This CDR3 contains 12 residues. V dropped 0 bases and J dropped 6 bases, with 6 bases sitting between them. The CDR3 loop is CASSLDGKTQYF. DNA of the CDR3: TGTGCCAGCAGCTTGGACGGGAAGACCCAGTACTTC.

This clonotype came up a few times. This chain links TRBV18 with TRBJ1-1; no definite D call. Germline values: CDR1 KGHSH, CDR2 LQKENI. CDR3 size: 13 residues. V was shortened by 5 bases and J by 2 bases, with 9 bases between the two germline ends. CDR3 region: CASSWGFNTEAFF. CDR3 nucleotide sequence: TGTGCCAGCTCATGGGGTTTTAACACTGAAGCTTTCTTT.

This rearrangement joins TRBV20-1 to TRBJ2-1; no clear D gene. The CDR3 covers 15 residues. Germline V CDR1 and CDR2: DFQATT, SNEGSKA (reference sequence). The germline V and J ends were trimmed by 6 bases and 0 bases, with 15 bases remaining between them. The CDR3 reads CSATDVVRSYNEQFF. CDR3 DNA sequence: TGCAGTGCAACAGACGTGGTTCGCTCCTACAATGAGCAGTTCTTC.

The genes are TRBV9 and TRBJ2-6; 7 bases agree with TRBD1. J was trimmed by 0 bases and V by 3 bases; bases with no gene match: 9. Germline values: CDR1 SGDLS, CDR2 YYNGEE. The CDR3 extends over 18 amino acids. CDR3 sequence (DNA): TGTGCCAGCAGCGCTGGACAGGCGTTAGTCTCTGGGGCCAACGTCCTGACTTTC. It specifies CASSAGQALVSGANVLTF.

This clonotype was counted only a few times. This chain uses TRBV12-5 with TRBJ2-1; D uncertain. Per the germline V gene, CDR1 is LGHNT and CDR2 is FRNRAP. The CDR3 is 13 amino acids. V lost 5 bases and J lost 5, with 10 bases in between. The CDR3 spells CASGPTFDNEQFF. CDR3 nucleotide sequence: TGTGCTAGTGGTCCCACCTTTGACAATGAGCAGTTCTTC.

The chain has TRBV6-6 and TRBJ1-2; no reliable D call. The ends were cut back, 5 bases at V and 3 bases at J, with 10 bases in the middle. The CDR3 spans 13 residues. CDR1 is MNHNY and CDR2 is SVGAGI in the germline V gene (reference sequence). The chain's CDR3 is CASSRTWDYGYTF. The CDR3 bases are TGTGCCAGCAGTCGCACATGGGACTATGGCTACACCTTC.

This clonotype turned up a few times. The chain joins TRBV10-3 to TRBJ1-6; 7 bases are shared with TRBD1. V lost 10 bases, J lost 8 bases, and 14 bases stayed unmatched. CDR1 and CDR2 from the germline V gene are ENHRY and SYGVKD. This CDR3 has 15 residues. In DNA, the CDR3 is TGTGCCACGCAACCCGGACAGGCTCGGGATTCACCCCTCCACTTT. Translating it yields CATQPGQARDSPLHF.

V usage is TRBV20-1 and J usage is TRBJ2-7; a weak D match, TRBD2 (6 bases). Trimming shortened V by 4 bases and J by 2 bases, and 15 bases separated the two germline ends. Germline V lookup: CDR1 DFQATT, CDR2 SNEGSKA (reference sequence). CDR3 length equals 14 residues. DNA of the CDR3: TGCAGTGCTAATCCCCAGGGCGGGGCCTACGAGCAGTACTTC. Its translation: CSANPQGGAYEQYF.